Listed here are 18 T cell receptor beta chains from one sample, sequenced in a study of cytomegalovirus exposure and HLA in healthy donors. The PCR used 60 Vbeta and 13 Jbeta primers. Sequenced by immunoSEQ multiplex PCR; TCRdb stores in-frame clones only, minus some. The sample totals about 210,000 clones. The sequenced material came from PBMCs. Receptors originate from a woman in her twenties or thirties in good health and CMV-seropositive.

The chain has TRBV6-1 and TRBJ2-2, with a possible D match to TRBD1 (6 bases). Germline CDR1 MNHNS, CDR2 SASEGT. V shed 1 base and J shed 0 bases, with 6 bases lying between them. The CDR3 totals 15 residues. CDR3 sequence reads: CASSEGTANTGELFF. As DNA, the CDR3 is TGTGCCAGCAGTGAAGGGACAGCGAACACCGGGGAGCTGTTTTTT.

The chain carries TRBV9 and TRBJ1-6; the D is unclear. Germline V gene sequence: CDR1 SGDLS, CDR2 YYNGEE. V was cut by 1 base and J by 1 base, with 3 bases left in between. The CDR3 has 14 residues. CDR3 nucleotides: TGTGCCAGCAGCGTACAGTCCTATAATTCACCCCTCCACTTT. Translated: CASSVQSYNSPLHF.

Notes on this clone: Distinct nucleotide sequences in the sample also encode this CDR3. The CDR3 DNA reads as TGTGCCAGCTCACCCGGACAGGGTGGAGGAAACACCATATATTTT. Its protein is CASSPGQGGGNTIYF. The V and J genes are TRBV18 and TRBJ1-3; 8 nucleotides line up with TRBD1. Germline CDR1 KGHSH, CDR2 LQKENI. The length of the CDR3 is 15 residues. V lost 3 bases, J lost 4 bases, and 5 bases stayed unmatched. Variable domain in full (rest from reference TRBV18 and TRBJ1-3): NAGVMQNPRHLVRRRGQEARLRCSPMKGHSHVYWYRQLPEEGLKFMVYLQKENIIDESGMPKERFSAEFPKEGPSILRIQQVVRGDSAAYFCASSPGQGGGNTIYFGEGSWLTVV.

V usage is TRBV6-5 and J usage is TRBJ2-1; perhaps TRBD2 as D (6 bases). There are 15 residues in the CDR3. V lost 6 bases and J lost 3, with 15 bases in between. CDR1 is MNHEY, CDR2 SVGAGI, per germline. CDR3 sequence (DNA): TGTGCCAGCAGCACCCCGACTAGGTACTACAATGAGCAGTTCTTC. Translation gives CASSTPTRYYNEQFF.

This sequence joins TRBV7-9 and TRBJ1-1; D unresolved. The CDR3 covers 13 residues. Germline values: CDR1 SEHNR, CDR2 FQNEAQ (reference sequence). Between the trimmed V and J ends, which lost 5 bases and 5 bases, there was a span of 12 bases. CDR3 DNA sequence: TGTGCCAGCAGCCCCTTAAGCTTGACTGAAGCTTTCTTT. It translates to CASSPLSLTEAFF.

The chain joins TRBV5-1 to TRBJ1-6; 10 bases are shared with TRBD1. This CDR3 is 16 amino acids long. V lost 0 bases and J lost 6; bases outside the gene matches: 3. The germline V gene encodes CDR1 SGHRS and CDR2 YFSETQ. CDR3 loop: CASSLAWTGGNSPLHF. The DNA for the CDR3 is TGCGCCAGCAGCTTGGCCTGGACAGGGGGTAATTCACCCCTCCACTTT.

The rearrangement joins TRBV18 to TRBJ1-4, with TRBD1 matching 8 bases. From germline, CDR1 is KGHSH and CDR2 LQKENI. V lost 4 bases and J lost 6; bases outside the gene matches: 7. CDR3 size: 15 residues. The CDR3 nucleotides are TGTGCCAGCTCACTCCAGACGGACAGGGATGAAAAACTGTTTTTT. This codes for CASSLQTDRDEKLFF.

Here the CDR3 DNA reads TGCGCCAGCAGCCAATCGGGCAGCCCCCGGGGCTATGGCTACACCTTC. This codes for CASSQSGSPRGYGYTF. The chain links TRBV4-3 to TRBJ1-2; D ambiguous. Deletions cut 2 bases from V and 4 bases from J, with 17 bases between. Germline V CDR1 and CDR2: LGHNA, YSLEER. The length of the CDR3 is 16 residues.

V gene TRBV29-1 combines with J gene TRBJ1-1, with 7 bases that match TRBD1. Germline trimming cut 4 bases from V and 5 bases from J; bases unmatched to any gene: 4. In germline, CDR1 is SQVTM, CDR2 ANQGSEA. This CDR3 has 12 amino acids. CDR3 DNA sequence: TGCAGCGTTGCAGGGACAGCAACTGAAGCTTTCTTT. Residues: CSVAGTATEAFF.

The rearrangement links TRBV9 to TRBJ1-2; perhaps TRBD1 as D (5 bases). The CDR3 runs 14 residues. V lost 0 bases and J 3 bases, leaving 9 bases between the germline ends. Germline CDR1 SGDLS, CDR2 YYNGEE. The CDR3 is CASSVVGGDYGYTF. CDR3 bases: TGTGCCAGCAGCGTAGTGGGAGGGGACTATGGCTACACCTTC.

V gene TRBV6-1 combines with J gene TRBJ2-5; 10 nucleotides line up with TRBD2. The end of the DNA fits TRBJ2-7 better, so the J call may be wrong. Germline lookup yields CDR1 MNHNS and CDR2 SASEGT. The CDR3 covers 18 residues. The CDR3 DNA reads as TGTGCCAGCAGTGAAGCGGTAGCGGGAGGATCCCGTAACTACGAGCAGTACTTC. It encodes CASSEAVAGGSRNYEQYF.

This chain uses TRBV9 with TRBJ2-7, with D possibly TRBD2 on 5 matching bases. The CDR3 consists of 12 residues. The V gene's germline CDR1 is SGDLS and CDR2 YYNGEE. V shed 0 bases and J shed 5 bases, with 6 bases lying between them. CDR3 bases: TGTGCCAGCAGCGTAGCGGAGGACGAGCAGTACTTC. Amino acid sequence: CASSVAEDEQYF.

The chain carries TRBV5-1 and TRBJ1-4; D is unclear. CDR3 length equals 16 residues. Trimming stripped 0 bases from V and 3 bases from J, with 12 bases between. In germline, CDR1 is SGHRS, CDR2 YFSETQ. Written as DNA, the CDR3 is TGCGCCAGCAGCTTGGGAGTCTCGCAGGCTAATGAAAAACTGTTTTTT. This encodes CASSLGVSQANEKLFF.

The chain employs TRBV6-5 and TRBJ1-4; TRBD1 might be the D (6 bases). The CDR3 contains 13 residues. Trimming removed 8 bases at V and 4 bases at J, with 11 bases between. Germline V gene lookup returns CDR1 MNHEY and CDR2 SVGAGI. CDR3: CASSLDSNEKLFF. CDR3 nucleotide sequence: TGTGCCAGCTCTCTGGACAGTAATGAAAAACTGTTTTTT.

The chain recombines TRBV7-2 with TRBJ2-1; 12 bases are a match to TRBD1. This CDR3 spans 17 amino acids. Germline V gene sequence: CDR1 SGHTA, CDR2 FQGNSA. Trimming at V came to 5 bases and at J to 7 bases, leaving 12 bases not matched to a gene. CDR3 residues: CASSLQSGTGGSNEQFF. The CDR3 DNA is TGTGCCAGCAGCCTCCAGTCCGGGACAGGGGGCTCGAATGAGCAGTTCTTC.

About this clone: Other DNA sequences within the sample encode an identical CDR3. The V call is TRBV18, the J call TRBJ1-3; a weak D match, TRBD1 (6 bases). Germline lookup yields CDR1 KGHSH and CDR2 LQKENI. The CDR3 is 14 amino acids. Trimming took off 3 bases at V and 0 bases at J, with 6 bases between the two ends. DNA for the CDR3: TGTGCCAGCTCACCGGACAGCTCTGGAAACACCATATATTTT. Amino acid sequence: CASSPDSSGNTIYF.

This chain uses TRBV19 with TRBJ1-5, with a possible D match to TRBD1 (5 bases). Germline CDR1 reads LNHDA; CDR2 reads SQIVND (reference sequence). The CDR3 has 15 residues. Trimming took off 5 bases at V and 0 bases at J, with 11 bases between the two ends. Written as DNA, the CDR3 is TGTGCCAGTAGTGTGTGGACATATAGCAATCAGCCCCAGCATTTT. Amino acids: CASSVWTYSNQPQHF.

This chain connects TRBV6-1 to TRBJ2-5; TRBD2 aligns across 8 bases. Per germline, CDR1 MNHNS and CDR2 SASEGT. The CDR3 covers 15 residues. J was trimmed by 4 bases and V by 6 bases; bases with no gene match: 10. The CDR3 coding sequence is TGTGCCAGCAGGTTCGGGGCTAGCGGGTTAGAGACCCAGTACTTC. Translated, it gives CASRFGASGLETQYF.